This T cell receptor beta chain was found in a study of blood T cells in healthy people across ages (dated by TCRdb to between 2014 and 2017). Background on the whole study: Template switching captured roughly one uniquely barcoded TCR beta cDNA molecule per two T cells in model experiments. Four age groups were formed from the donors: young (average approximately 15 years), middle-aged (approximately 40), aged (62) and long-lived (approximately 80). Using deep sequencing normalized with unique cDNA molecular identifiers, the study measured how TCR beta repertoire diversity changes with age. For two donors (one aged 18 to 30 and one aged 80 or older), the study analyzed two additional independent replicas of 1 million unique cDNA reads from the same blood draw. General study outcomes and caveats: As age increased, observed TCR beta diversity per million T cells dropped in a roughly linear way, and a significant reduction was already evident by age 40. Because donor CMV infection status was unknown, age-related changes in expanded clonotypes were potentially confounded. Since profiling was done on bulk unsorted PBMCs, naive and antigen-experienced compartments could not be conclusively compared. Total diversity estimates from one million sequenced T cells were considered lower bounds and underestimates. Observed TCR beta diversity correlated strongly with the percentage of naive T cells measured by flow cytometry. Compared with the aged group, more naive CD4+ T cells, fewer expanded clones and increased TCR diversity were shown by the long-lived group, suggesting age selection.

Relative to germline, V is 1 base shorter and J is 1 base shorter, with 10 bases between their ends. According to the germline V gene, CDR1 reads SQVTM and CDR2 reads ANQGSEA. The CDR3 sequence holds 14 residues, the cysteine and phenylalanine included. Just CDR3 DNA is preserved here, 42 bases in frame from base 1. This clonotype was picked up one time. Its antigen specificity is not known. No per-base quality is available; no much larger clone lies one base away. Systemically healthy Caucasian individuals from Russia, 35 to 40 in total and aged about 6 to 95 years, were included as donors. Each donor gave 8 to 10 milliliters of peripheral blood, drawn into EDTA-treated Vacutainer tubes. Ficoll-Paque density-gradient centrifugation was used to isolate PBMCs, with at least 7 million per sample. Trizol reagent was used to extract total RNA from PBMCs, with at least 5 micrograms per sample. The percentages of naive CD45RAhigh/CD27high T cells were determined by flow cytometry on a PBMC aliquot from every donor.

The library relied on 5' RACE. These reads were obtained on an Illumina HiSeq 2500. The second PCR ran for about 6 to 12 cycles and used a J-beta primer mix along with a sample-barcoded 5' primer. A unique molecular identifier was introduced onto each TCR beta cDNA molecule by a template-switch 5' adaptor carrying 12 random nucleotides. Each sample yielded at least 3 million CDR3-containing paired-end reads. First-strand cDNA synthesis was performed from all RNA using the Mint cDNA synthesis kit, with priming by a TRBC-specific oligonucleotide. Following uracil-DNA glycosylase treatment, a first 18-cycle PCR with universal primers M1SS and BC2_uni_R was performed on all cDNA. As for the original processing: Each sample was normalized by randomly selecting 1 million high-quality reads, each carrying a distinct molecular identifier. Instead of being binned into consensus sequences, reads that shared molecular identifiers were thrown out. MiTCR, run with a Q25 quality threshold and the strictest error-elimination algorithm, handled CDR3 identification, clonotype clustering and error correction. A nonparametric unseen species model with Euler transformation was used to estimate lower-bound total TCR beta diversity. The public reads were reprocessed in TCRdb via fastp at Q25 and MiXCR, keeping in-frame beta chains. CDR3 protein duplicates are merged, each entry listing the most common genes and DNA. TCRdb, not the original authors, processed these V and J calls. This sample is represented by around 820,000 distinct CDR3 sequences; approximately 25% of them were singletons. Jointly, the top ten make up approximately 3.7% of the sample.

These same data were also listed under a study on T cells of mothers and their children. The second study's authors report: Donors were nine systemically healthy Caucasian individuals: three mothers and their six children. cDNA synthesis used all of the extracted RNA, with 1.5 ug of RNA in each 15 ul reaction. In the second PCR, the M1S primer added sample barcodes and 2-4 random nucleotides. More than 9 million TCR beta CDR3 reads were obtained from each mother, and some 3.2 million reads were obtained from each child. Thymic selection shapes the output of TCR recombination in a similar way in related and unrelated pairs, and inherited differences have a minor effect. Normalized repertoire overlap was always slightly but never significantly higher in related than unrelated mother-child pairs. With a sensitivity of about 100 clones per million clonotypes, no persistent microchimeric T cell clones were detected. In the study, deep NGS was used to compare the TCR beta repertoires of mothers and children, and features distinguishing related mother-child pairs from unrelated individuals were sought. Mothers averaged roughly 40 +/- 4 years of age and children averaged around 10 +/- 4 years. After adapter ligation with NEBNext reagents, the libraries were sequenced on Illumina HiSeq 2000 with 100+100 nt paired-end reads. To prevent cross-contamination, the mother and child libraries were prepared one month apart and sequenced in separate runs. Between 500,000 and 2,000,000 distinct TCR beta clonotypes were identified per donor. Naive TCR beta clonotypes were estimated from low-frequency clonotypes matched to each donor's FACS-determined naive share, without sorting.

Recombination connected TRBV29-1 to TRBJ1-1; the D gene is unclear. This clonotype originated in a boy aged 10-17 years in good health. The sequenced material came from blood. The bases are TGCAGCGTTGAAGTGTCCGGAACGAACACTGAAGCTTTCTTT. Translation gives CSVEVSGTNTEAFF.